What follows are 28 T cell receptor beta chains derived from one specimen sequenced in a study of identical twins. Via MiXCR, TCRdb re-called the 5' RACE reads, giving one row per CDR3 protein. The table shows 550,000 to 700,000 distinct CDR3 sequences, with approximately 21% occurring only once. The data were also submitted as part of a second study, on T cells expressing NK-cell markers.

Sequenced: PBMCs. These receptors came from a woman under 30 in good health.

The rearrangement joins TRBV7-6 to TRBJ2-7; 13 nucleotides line up with TRBD2. The germline V gene has CDR1 SGHVS and CDR2 FNYEAQ. The CDR3 has 14 residues. V shed 4 bases, J shed 7 bases, and the junction held 4 bases outside the gene matches. For the CDR3, the DNA is TGTGCCAGCAGCTCGATGGGACTAGCGGGAGAGCAGTACTTC. Translated: CASSSMGLAGEQYF.

This clonotype was observed a handful of times. The chain employs TRBV4-1 and TRBJ2-2; D not certain. CDR3 length: 14 amino acids. Trimming shortened V by 1 base and J by 7 bases, and 10 bases separated the two germline ends. Germline CDR1 and CDR2: MGHRA and YSYEKL. The CDR3 reads CASSQASAGGELFF. The CDR3 nucleotides are TGCGCCAGCAGCCAAGCGTCCGCCGGCGGGGAGCTGTTTTTT.

This clonotype has more than one count but fewer than ten. The rearrangement uses TRBV6-1 and TRBJ1-2; D unclear. This CDR3 is built from 13 residues. V was clipped by 6 bases and J by 8 bases, with 16 bases between them. The germline gives CDR1 MNHNS, CDR2 SASEGT. The CDR3 is CASRPSEGGGYTF. The CDR3 nucleotides are TGTGCCAGCAGACCCTCCGAGGGCGGGGGCTACACCTTC.

This clonotype was seen more than once but under ten times. This chain connects TRBV5-1 to TRBJ1-1, with 8 nucleotides matching TRBD1. V trimming: 7 bases; J trimming: 1 base; junction bases outside the gene matches: 3. This CDR3 is built from 13 residues. From germline, CDR1 is SGHRS and CDR2 YFSETQ. As DNA, the CDR3 is TGCGCCAGCCAAACAGGGGGGAACACTGAAGCTTTCTTT. Its translation: CASQTGGNTEAFF.

There are a few counts of this clonotype. J is TRBJ2-1 and V is TRBV6-5; D uncertain. With 1 base removed from V and 7 bases from J, the gap between germline ends came to 11 bases. The CDR3 runs to 14 residues. The germline V gene encodes CDR1 MNHEY and CDR2 SVGAGI. CDR3 loop: CASSYLGRVNEQFF. The DNA for the CDR3 is TGTGCCAGCAGTTACTTGGGCAGAGTTAATGAGCAGTTCTTC.

The table lists this clonotype with a few counts. The genes are TRBV20-1 and TRBJ1-5; 8 bases line up with TRBD1. V lost 6 bases, J lost 7 bases, and 8 bases stayed unmatched. The CDR3 totals 13 residues. CDR1 and CDR2 (germline): DFQATT, SNEGSKA (reference sequence). The CDR3 protein is CSAQAGGDQPQHF. Written as DNA, the CDR3 is TGCAGTGCCCAGGCAGGGGGCGACCAGCCCCAGCATTTT.

J is TRBJ2-7 and V is TRBV5-6; D perhaps matches TRBD2 (6 bases). Trimming removed 1 base at V and 5 bases at J, with 13 bases between. Germline CDR1 and CDR2: SGHDT and YYEEEE. This CDR3 spans 14 amino acids. CDR3 region: CASSLMDGSHEQYF. The CDR3 nucleotides read TGTGCCAGCAGCTTGATGGACGGGAGCCACGAGCAGTACTTC.

The chain uses TRBV19 and TRBJ2-1; perhaps TRBD2 as D (5 bases). Trimming left V 1 base short and J 9 bases short, with 10 bases between. Germline values: CDR1 LNHDA, CDR2 SQIVND (reference sequence). CDR3 length equals 13 residues. The CDR3 is CASSIVASGEQFF. The CDR3 DNA follows: TGTGCCAGTAGTATAGTTGCGAGCGGTGAGCAGTTCTTC.

The chain joins TRBV4-3 to TRBJ2-3, with 9 bases lining up with TRBD1. The V gene end was trimmed by 0 bases and the J gene end by 4 bases; junction bases not matched to a gene: 8. This CDR3 is 17 amino acids long. From germline, CDR1 is LGHNA and CDR2 YSLEER. CDR3 nucleotide sequence: TGCGCCAGCAGCCAAGATGGCGAACAGGGGGCCTCAGATACGCAGTATTTT. This gives the protein CASSQDGEQGASDTQYF.

This clonotype was observed a handful of times. The rearrangement links TRBV3-1 to TRBJ1-3; 7 positions agree with TRBD1. J was trimmed by 1 base and V by 4 bases; bases with no gene match: 7. The germline V gene encodes CDR1 LGHDT and CDR2 YNNKEL (reference sequence). This CDR3 comprises 16 residues. CDR3: CASSPNRGSSGNTIYF. The DNA for the CDR3 is TGTGCCAGCAGCCCTAACAGGGGTTCGTCTGGAAACACCATATATTTT.

The V call is TRBV12-3 or TRBV12-4, the J call TRBJ1-1; D unclear. The CDR3 extends over 14 amino acids. V was trimmed by 7 bases and J by 1 base, leaving 13 bases between them. CDR3 sequence: CASTKSDRNTEAFF. CDR3 DNA sequence: TGTGCCAGCACCAAGAGTGACCGGAACACTGAAGCTTTCTTT.

A few counts support this clonotype. This sequence joins TRBV5-3 and TRBJ2-1; 11 nucleotides match TRBD2. TRBV5-3 has ORF status, its function being uncertain. The CDR3 sequence is 15 residues long. V shed 3 bases, J shed 4 bases, and the junction held 3 bases outside the gene matches. The CDR3 protein is CARSWGLAVYNEQFF. The CDR3 DNA reads as TGTGCCAGAAGCTGGGGACTAGCGGTATACAATGAGCAGTTCTTC.

There are a few counts of this clonotype. The chain has TRBV12-3 or TRBV12-4 and TRBJ2-5; D unresolved. There are 14 residues in the CDR3. V lost 6 bases, J lost 2 bases, and 13 bases lay in between. CDR3 sequence (DNA): TGTGCCAGCAGAAAACAAAACGAACAAGAGACCCAGTACTTC. Its protein is CASRKQNEQETQYF.

There are a few counts of this clonotype. V is TRBV7-6 and J is TRBJ2-7, with D uncertain. V lost 2 bases and J lost 6, with 14 bases in between. The germline V gene has CDR1 SGHVS and CDR2 FNYEAQ. This CDR3 has 14 residues. The CDR3 here is CASSLSPSVVEQYF. DNA of the CDR3: TGTGCCAGCAGCTTAAGCCCGTCCGTAGTCGAGCAGTACTTC.

V usage is TRBV20-1 and J usage is TRBJ1-1, with unresolved D. The CDR3 has 14 amino acids. Germline CDR1 is DFQATT and CDR2 is SNEGSKA (reference sequence). V lost 0 bases and J 4 bases, leaving 12 bases between the germline ends. This CDR3 reads CSARDARGSTEAFF. The CDR3 DNA reads TGCAGTGCTAGAGATGCCCGAGGGAGCACTGAAGCTTTCTTT.

This clonotype was recorded at least ten times. The chain employs TRBV6-2 or TRBV6-3 and TRBJ2-6; TRBD2 agrees at 10 bases. CDR1 and CDR2 (germline): MNHEY, SVGEGT. This CDR3 spans 17 amino acids. Trimming removed 5 bases from V and 2 bases from J; junction bases left unmatched: 6. The CDR3 DNA is TGTGCCAGCAGTCTAGCGGGAGTAATGGCTGGGGCCAACGTCCTGACTTTC. Protein product: CASSLAGVMAGANVLTF.

The V call is TRBV3-1, the J call TRBJ2-3; 7 bases agree with TRBD2. The CDR3 totals 12 residues. CDR1 and CDR2 (germline): LGHDT, YNNKEL (reference sequence). With V trimmed by 8 bases and J by 9 bases, 8 bases remained unmatched. The DNA for the CDR3 is TGTGCCAGCCGGAACGGGGGAGGGACGCAGTATTTT. This gives the protein CASRNGGGTQYF.

The chain has TRBV4-3 and TRBJ2-7; 8 positions agree with TRBD1. V was pared by 1 base and J by 0 bases, with 2 bases of the junction left unmatched. This CDR3 is 15 amino acids long. Germline CDR1 and CDR2: LGHNA and YSLEER. The CDR3 spells CASSQGTGTSYEQYF. CDR3 in DNA: TGCGCCAGCAGCCAAGGGACAGGGACCTCCTACGAGCAGTACTTC.

This clonotype was recorded many times. CDR3 region: CASSLGGASQETQYF. CDR3 nucleotide sequence: TGTGCCAGCAGCTTGGGTGGGGCTTCCCAAGAGACCCAGTACTTC. The chain employs TRBV5-5 and TRBJ2-5; tentatively, D is TRBD1 (5 bases). The CDR3 sequence is 15 residues long. V lost 0 bases, J lost 1 base, and 10 bases lay in between. Per the germline V gene, CDR1 is SGHKS and CDR2 is YYEKEE (reference sequence).

V and J are TRBV3-1 and TRBJ2-3; 9 nucleotides agree with TRBD2. This CDR3 has 17 residues. Per the germline V gene, CDR1 is LGHDT and CDR2 is YNNKEL (reference sequence). Trimming at V came to 1 base and at J to 2 bases, leaving 7 bases not matched to a gene. The DNA for the CDR3 is TGTGCCAGCAGCCAAGGAACCAGCGGGGGGTTCACAGATACGCAGTATTTT. This translates into CASSQGTSGGFTDTQYF.

This clonotype was detected only a few times. The J gene is TRBJ2-3, the V gene TRBV6-6; 9 nucleotides agree with TRBD2. Germline CDR1 reads MNHNY; CDR2 reads SVGAGI (reference sequence). V lost 5 bases, J lost 11 bases, and 5 bases stayed unmatched. There are 12 residues in the CDR3. The CDR3 loop is CASSGSGSGQYF. The CDR3 DNA sequence: TGTGCCAGCAGTGGTAGCGGGAGCGGGCAGTATTTT.

As for this clonotype: At one of its ends the junction is not consistent with the germline gene, which may arise from a read error. This chain links TRBV7-9 with TRBJ2-2; TRBD1 is a possible D gene (5 bases). The CDR3 is 13 amino acids. Germline CDR1 is SEHNR and CDR2 is FQNEAQ (reference sequence). In DNA, the CDR3 is TGTGCCAGCAGCCCGGACACTGTCCAGGCGTGTGTCTTT. Its protein is CASSPDTVQACVF.

The J gene is TRBJ2-7, the V gene TRBV7-9, with D possibly being TRBD1 (5 bases). The V gene lost 4 bases and the J gene lost 7 bases, with 11 bases spanning the gap. The CDR3 is 12 amino acids. Germline lookup yields CDR1 SEHNR and CDR2 FQNEAQ (reference sequence). CDR3 sequence: CASSYGAREQYF. Written as DNA, the CDR3 is TGTGCCAGCAGCTATGGGGCCAGGGAGCAGTACTTC.

This clonotype showed up many times. The J gene is TRBJ2-7, the V gene TRBV15; 9 nucleotides match TRBD1. V lost 4 bases to trimming and J lost 0 bases; unmatched junction nucleotides: 4. This CDR3 has 15 residues. Germline CDR1 and CDR2: LNHNV and YYDKDF (reference sequence). CDR3 DNA: TGTGCCACCAGCACGGGACAGGGACTCTCCTACGAGCAGTACTTC. Protein sequence: CATSTGQGLSYEQYF.

The chain is built from TRBV7-2 and TRBJ2-1; 7 nucleotides align to TRBD2. The CDR3 loop spans 16 amino acids. Losses at the gene ends were 4 bases for V and 7 bases for J; bases not matched to a gene: 13. CDR1 is SGHTA, CDR2 FQGNSA, per germline. This CDR3 is CASSYRRLAVGNEQFF. CDR3 nucleotides: TGTGCCAGCAGCTATCGGCGACTAGCAGTCGGGAATGAGCAGTTCTTC.

In its sample, this clonotype was seen a few times. The CDR3 sequence is CSANRADSYNEQFF. CDR3 coding DNA: TGCAGTGCTAACAGGGCTGACTCCTACAATGAGCAGTTCTTC. This chain links TRBV20-1 with TRBJ2-1; TRBD1 might be the D (6 bases). Trimming took off 4 bases at V and 0 bases at J, with 10 bases between the two ends. The CDR3 has 14 residues. CDR1 is DFQATT, CDR2 SNEGSKA, per germline (reference sequence).

This chain joins TRBV25-1 and TRBJ2-7; D gene unclear. Deletions cut 6 bases from V and 3 bases from J, with 15 bases between. Germline values: CDR1 MGHDK, CDR2 SYGVNS. CDR3 length: 14 amino acids. The CDR3 reads CASSSLTSYYEQYF. In DNA form, the CDR3 reads TGTGCCAGCAGCTCTTTGACCTCCTACTACGAGCAGTACTTC.

For the CDR3, the DNA is TGCGCCAGCAGGATCTCAGGTGGGGACTATGGCTACACCTTC. Amino acid sequence: CASRISGGDYGYTF. V and J are TRBV5-1 and TRBJ1-2; D gene unclear. CDR3 size: 14 residues. In germline, CDR1 is SGHRS, CDR2 YFSETQ. With 5 bases removed from V and 3 bases from J, the gap between germline ends came to 14 bases.